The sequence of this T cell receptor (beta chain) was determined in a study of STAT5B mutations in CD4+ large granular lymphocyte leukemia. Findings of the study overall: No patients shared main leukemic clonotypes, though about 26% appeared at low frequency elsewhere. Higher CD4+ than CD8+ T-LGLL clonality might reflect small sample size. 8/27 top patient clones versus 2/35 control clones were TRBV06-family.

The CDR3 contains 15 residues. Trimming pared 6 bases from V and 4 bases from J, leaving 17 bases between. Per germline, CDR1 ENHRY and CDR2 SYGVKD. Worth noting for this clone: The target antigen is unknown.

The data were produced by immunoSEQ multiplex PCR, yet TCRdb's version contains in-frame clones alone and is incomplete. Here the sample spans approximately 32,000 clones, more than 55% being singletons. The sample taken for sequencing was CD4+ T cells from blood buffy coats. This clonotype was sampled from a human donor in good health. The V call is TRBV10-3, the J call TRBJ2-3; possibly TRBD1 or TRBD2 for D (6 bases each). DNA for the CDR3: TGTGCCATCAGGGGGACTGGGGGCGGGTCAGATACGCAGTATTTT. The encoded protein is CAIRGTGGGSDTQYF.